Following are 15 T cell receptor beta chains from one sample sequenced in a study of T cell repertoires in cytomegalovirus infection. One entry per CDR3 protein results from TCRdb running MiXCR on the reads. This table has 150,000 to 200,000 distinct CDR3 sequences, 28% appearing once. Material: PBMCs. The receptors shown here come from a human donor in good health (CMV status not recorded). Some clones in this sample may be carry-over from other donors' samples.

This clonotype has a handful of counts. Written as DNA, the CDR3 is TGTGCCAGCGGACAGGGAACAAACACCGGGGAGCTGTTTTTT. Translated: CASGQGTNTGELFF. The gene calls are TRBV5-4 and TRBJ2-2; 8 bases match TRBD1. Looked up from germline, CDR1 is SGHNT and CDR2 is YYREEE (reference sequence). The CDR3 spans 14 residues. Unmatched junction bases numbered 4, after V lost 7 bases and J lost 2 bases.

A few counts support this clonotype. The chain employs TRBV11-2 and TRBJ2-1; possible D gene TRBD2, 5 bases. In germline, CDR1 is SGHAT, CDR2 FQNNGV. Between the trimmed V and J ends, which lost 4 bases and 3 bases, there was a span of 16 bases. CDR3 length: 16 residues. The CDR3 region has the DNA TGTGCCAGCAGCTCCTACCCCCCGAGGGTCTACAATGAGCAGTTCTTC. It encodes CASSSYPPRVYNEQFF.

This clonotype was counted ten times or more. The chain couples TRBV7-2 to TRBJ2-5, with D unresolved. V lost 5 bases, J lost 9 bases, and 16 bases lay in between. CDR1 is SGHTA, CDR2 FQGNSA, per germline. CDR3 size: 13 residues. CDR3 DNA sequence: TGTGCCAGCAGCCCGGATGCCAGAAAGGCCCAGTACTTC. Translating gives CASSPDARKAQYF.

The rearrangement uses TRBV7-6 and TRBJ2-3; 13 positions agree with TRBD2. CDR3 length: 18 amino acids. Germline V CDR1 and CDR2: SGHVS, FNYEAQ. The V and J ends lost 4 bases and 8 bases, in that order; junction bases with no gene match: 15. In DNA, the CDR3 is TGTGCCAGCAGCTCGGGACTAGCGGGGACCCTTGGTGATGGTACGCAGTATTTT. The encoded protein is CASSSGLAGTLGDGTQYF.

This clonotype was picked up many times. This chain uses TRBV7-2 with TRBJ2-1, with 10 positions matching TRBD1. CDR1 and CDR2 from the germline V gene are SGHTA and FQGNSA. The CDR3 is made up of 17 amino acids. Trimming cost V 2 bases and J 7 bases; bases outside gene matches: 11. The DNA of the CDR3 is TGTGCCAGCAGCTTATGGGTTCGACAGGGGGCGGCGAATGAGCAGTTCTTC. Its protein product is CASSLWVRQGAANEQFF. Combining the CDR3 with reference TRBV7-2 and TRBJ2-1 gives the whole variable domain GAGVSQSPSNKVTEKGKDVELRCDPISGHTALYWYRQSLGQGLEFLIYFQGNSAPDKSGLPSDRFSAERTGGSVSTLTIQRTQQEDSAVYLCASSLWVRQGAANEQFFGPGTRLTVL.

This chain links TRBV7-2 with TRBJ2-7; D unresolved. The V and J ends lost 0 bases and 9 bases respectively, with 12 bases between them. The CDR3 runs to 13 residues. CDR1 is SGHTA, CDR2 FQGNSA, per germline. CDR3 in DNA: TGTGCCAGCAGCTTAGCTTACAGTGGCCTGCAGTACTTC. This encodes CASSLAYSGLQYF.

This clonotype was picked up a small number of times. The J gene is TRBJ1-6, the V gene TRBV7-8; 7 bases fit TRBD1. Germline V gene sequence: CDR1 SGHVS, CDR2 FQNEAQ. V dropped 2 bases and J dropped 6; count of bases not matched to a gene: 7. This CDR3 spans 16 amino acids. CDR3 region: CASSLLTGTVNSPLHF. CDR3 in DNA: TGTGCCAGCAGCTTATTAACCGGGACAGTTAATTCACCCCTCCACTTT.

With regard to this clonotype: At one end the junction does not follow the germline gene, possibly because of a read error. CDR3 residues: CASSLAGHLNTEAFF. The CDR3 DNA is TGTGCCAGCAGCTTGGCCGGACACCTGAACACTGAAGCTTTCTTT. The V gene is TRBV5-3, the J gene TRBJ1-1; D is possibly TRBD1 (5 bases). TRBV5-3 is recorded as an ORF, its role being uncertain. The CDR3 runs 15 residues.

This clonotype appeared many times. The J gene is TRBJ1-5, the V gene TRBV12-3 or TRBV12-4; TRBD1 is a possible D gene (5 bases). The CDR3 consists of 18 residues. Trimming stripped 4 bases from V and 1 base from J, with 20 bases between. CDR3 in DNA: TGTGCCAGCAGTTCTGCCCCTTTAGGGGCCCTCAGCAATCAGCCCCAGCATTTT. Amino acid sequence: CASSSAPLGALSNQPQHF.

This rearrangement joins TRBV5-6 to TRBJ1-4; D remains ambiguous. The ends were cut back, 1 base at V and 1 base at J, with 5 bases in the middle. The germline gives CDR1 SGHDT, CDR2 YYEEEE. The CDR3 is 14 residues long. The CDR3 sequence is CASSLLRTNEKLFF. For the CDR3, the DNA is TGTGCCAGCAGCTTGTTAAGAACTAATGAAAAACTGTTTTTT. The variable domain in full, completed from reference TRBV5-6 and TRBJ1-4, reads DAGVTQSPTHLIKTRGQQVTLRCSPKSGHDTVSWYQQALGQGPQFIFQYYEEEERQRGNFPDRFSGHQFPNYSSELNVNALLLGDSALYLCASSLLRTNEKLFFGSGTQLSVL.

This chain joins TRBV14 and TRBJ2-3; D remains ambiguous. CDR3 length equals 17 residues. Per germline, CDR1 SGHDN and CDR2 FVKESK. V shed 3 bases and J shed 1 base, with 17 bases lying between them. CDR3 DNA sequence: TGTGCCAGCAGCCAGGACCTGGGCGCAAGGGGCACAGATACGCAGTATTTT. Its protein product is CASSQDLGARGTDTQYF.

This clonotype was detected only a few times. V is TRBV12-3 or TRBV12-4 and J is TRBJ2-3; the D is unclear. V gave up 2 bases and J gave up 1 base, with 10 bases separating them. This CDR3 spans 15 amino acids. CDR3 sequence (DNA): TGTGCCAGCAGTTTATCCGTGGACCGCACAGATACGCAGTATTTT. It translates to CASSLSVDRTDTQYF.

Many counts were recorded for this clonotype. V usage is TRBV7-9 and J usage is TRBJ2-1; 7 bases are shared with TRBD2. CDR1 and CDR2 (germline): SEHNR, FQNEAQ (reference sequence). The CDR3 is made up of 16 amino acids. J was trimmed by 2 bases and V by 5 bases; bases with no gene match: 9. CDR3 sequence: CASSPSSGPTYNEQFF. The CDR3 DNA is TGTGCCAGCAGCCCCTCTAGCGGCCCAACCTACAATGAGCAGTTCTTC.

The gene calls are TRBV5-6 and TRBJ1-1; no clear D. Trimming shortened V by 2 bases and J by 3 bases, and 11 bases separated the two germline ends. Germline CDR1 and CDR2: SGHDT and YYEEEE. The CDR3 has 14 residues. The CDR3 bases are TGTGCCAGCAGCTTAGTTAGCGTGTACACTGAAGCTTTCTTT. As protein: CASSLVSVYTEAFF.

This clonotype has more than one count but fewer than ten. The genes are TRBV20-1 and TRBJ2-7; 8 bases map to TRBD2. Germline assignment: CDR1 DFQATT and CDR2 SNEGSKA (reference sequence). The CDR3 extends over 13 amino acids. V shed 5 bases, J shed 6 bases, and the junction held 9 bases outside the gene matches. The CDR3 bases are TGCAGTGCTGTCCGGGGGGGTGGCAGCGAGCAGTACTTC. Translated: CSAVRGGGSEQYF.